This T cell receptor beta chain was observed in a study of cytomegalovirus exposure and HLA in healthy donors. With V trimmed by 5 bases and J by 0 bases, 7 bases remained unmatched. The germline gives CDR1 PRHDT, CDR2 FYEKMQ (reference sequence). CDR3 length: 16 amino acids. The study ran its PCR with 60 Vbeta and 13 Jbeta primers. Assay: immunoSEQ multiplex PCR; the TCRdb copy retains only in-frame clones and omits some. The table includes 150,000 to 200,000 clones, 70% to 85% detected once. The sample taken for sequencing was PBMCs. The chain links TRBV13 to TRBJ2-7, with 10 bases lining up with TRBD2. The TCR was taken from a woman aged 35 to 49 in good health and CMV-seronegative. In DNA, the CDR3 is TGTGCCAGCAGCCGTACTAGCGGGACGCGCTCCTACGAGCAGTACTTC. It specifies CASSRTSGTRSYEQYF. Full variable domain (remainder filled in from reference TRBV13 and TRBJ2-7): AAGVIQSPRHLIKEKRETATLKCYPIPRHDTVYWYQQGPGQDPQFLISFYEKMQSDKGSIPDRFSAQQFSDYHSELNMSSLELGDSALYFCASSRTSGTRSYEQYFGPGTRLTVT.